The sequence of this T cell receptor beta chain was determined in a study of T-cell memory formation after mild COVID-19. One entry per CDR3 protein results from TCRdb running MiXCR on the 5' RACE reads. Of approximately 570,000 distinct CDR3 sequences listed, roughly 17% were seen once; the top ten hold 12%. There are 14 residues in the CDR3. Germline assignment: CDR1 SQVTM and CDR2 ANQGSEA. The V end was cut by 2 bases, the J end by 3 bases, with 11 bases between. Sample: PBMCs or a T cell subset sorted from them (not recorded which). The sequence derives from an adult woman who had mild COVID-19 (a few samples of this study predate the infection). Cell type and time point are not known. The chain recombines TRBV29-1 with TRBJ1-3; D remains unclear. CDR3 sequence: CSVESGGLGNTIYF. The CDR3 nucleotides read TGCAGCGTTGAAAGTGGTGGGCTTGGAAACACCATATATTTT.